The entry below describes one T cell receptor beta chain. Per germline, CDR1 LGHDT and CDR2 YNNKEL (reference sequence). V dropped 2 bases and J dropped 4; count of bases not matched to a gene: 9. The CDR3 extends over 17 amino acids. The sample belongs to a study of blood T cell repertoires in COVID-19. In the study overall: The United States, Italy and Spain were the sources of the acute and convalescent COVID-19 samples. PBMCs, B-cell-depleted T cells, or T cells were the source of the cDNA or gDNA that made up the material.

Per the study methods: Researchers report that nucleated cell counts were estimated from reference gene primer amplification. Using immunoSEQ multiplex PCR, the repertoire was profiled, and TCRdb retains in-frame clones only, with some absent. The V and J calls and the clone size are those of that table, but D and trimming were determined from the DNA. Among approximately 200,000 clones listed, around 83% were seen once. The receptor was derived from a woman in her forties or fifties with acute or convalescent COVID-19. The gene calls are TRBV3-1 (or the pseudogene TRBV3-2) and TRBJ2-2, with 8 bases fitting TRBD1. The sequencing sample was made of peripheral blood. The CDR3 nucleotides read TGTGCCAGCAGCCAATATTTCGGACAGGGCCCCACCGGGGAGCTGTTTTTT. Translated: CASSQYFGQGPTGELFF.